This passage covers 16 T cell receptor beta chains from one sample sequenced in a study of tumor-infiltrating lymphocytes in primary liver carcinoma. The study co-extracted DNA and RNA from roughly 20-30 mg of unsorted bulk tissue. TCR beta cDNA was reverse-transcribed from roughly 520 ng of total RNA. The reaction used a constant-region primer and ProtoScript II reverse transcriptase. Slightly modified ARM-PCR served as the procedure for the TCR beta libraries. These libraries came from three rounds of nested multiplex PCR. TRBV1-TRBV30 forward primers paired with a C-beta reverse primer drove the first two PCR rounds, about 9 cycles each. In TCRdb, the multiplex PCR reads were re-called with MiXCR into one record per CDR3 protein. This table has some 130,000 distinct CDR3 sequences, less than 75% appearing once. Sequencing was done on a sample of tumor-adjacent normal liver tissue. The origin of the receptors is an older woman with primary liver carcinoma and hepatitis B virus infection.

The chain uses TRBV6-6 and TRBJ2-3, with a weak D call TRBD1 (6 bases). The CDR3 consists of 16 residues. Looked up from germline, CDR1 is MNHNY and CDR2 is SVGAGI (reference sequence). V was trimmed by 7 bases and J by 6 bases, leaving 23 bases between them. As DNA, the CDR3 is TGTGCCAGCATTCTCGGGACAATCTACAGTATCGATACGCAGTATTTT. Its protein is CASILGTIYSIDTQYF.

In regard to this clonotype: An end of the junction differs from the germline gene, which may be a read error. The rearrangement links TRBV12-3 or TRBV12-4 to TRBJ1-5; maybe TRBD1 (5 bases). The CDR3 is made up of 15 amino acids. CDR3 sequence (DNA): TGTGTCAGCAGTCCCCTGTCGGGCGGGGGACAGCCCCAGCATTTT. Its protein is CVSSPLSGGGQPQHF.

This clonotype turned up a few times. A read error is likely, as this CDR3 ends without the conserved phenylalanine or tryptophan. The V gene is TRBV29-1, the J gene TRBJ2-7, with 10 bases matching TRBD1. J was trimmed by 7 bases and V by 6 bases; bases with no gene match: 9. Germline lookup yields CDR1 SQVTM and CDR2 ANQGSEA. This CDR3 spans 13 amino acids. For the CDR3, the DNA is TGCAGCGTCAAGACAGGGGGCAAGGGTGAGCAGTACCTC. It yields the protein CSVKTGGKGEQYL.

This clonotype was recorded many times. The chain couples TRBV29-1 to TRBJ1-2; 8 positions match TRBD1. V shed 5 bases and J 4 bases; nucleotides not matched to a gene: 12. The germline V gene has CDR1 SQVTM and CDR2 ANQGSEA. This CDR3 comprises 15 residues. This CDR3 reads CSVPGTGGRGYGYTF. DNA for the CDR3: TGCAGCGTTCCCGGGACAGGAGGAAGGGGCTATGGCTACACCTTC.

This clonotype was detected a few times. The junction shows a germline mismatch at one end, possibly a read error. The chain recombines TRBV12-3 or TRBV12-4 with TRBJ2-7; TRBD1 agrees at 7 bases. This CDR3 spans 14 amino acids. CDR3 in amino acids: CTSSRQGFIHEQYF. In nucleotides, the CDR3 is TGTACCAGCAGCCGACAGGGTTTCATCCACGAGCAATACTTC.

The V and J genes are TRBV7-3 and TRBJ2-2; possible D gene TRBD1, 5 bases. Trimming took 8 bases from V and 1 from J, leaving 8 bases between them. The CDR3 consists of 13 residues. Germline V gene sequence: CDR1 SGHTA, CDR2 FQGTGA. CDR3 nucleotide sequence: TGTGCCAGCGGGCAGGGGAACACCGGGGAGCTGTTTTTT. Protein: CASGQGNTGELFF.

V and J are TRBV29-1 and TRBJ2-3; a weak D match, TRBD2 (6 bases). CDR3 length: 14 amino acids. The germline V and J ends were trimmed by 7 bases and 4 bases, with 18 bases remaining between them. Germline CDR1 SQVTM, CDR2 ANQGSEA. The CDR3 spells CSGQWRLEADTQYF. In DNA, the CDR3 is TGCAGCGGCCAGTGGAGACTAGAGGCAGATACGCAGTATTTT.

Worth noting for this clonotype: Lacking the conserved final phenylalanine or tryptophan, this CDR3 likely reflects a read error. The CDR3 nucleotides read TGTGACAGCAGCTTGTTTGTGCAGGGTACCGGGGAGCTGTTTCTT. Protein product: CDSSLFVQGTGELFL. This chain links TRBV5-5 with TRBJ2-2, with TRBD1 as a possible D gene (5 bases). The length of the CDR3 is 15 residues. Germline CDR1 SGHKS, CDR2 YYEKEE (reference sequence).

This clonotype appeared a few times. This sequence may be a read error, since a much larger clone differs from it by one base. The chain employs TRBV7-8 and TRBJ2-1; D is unresolved. Germline CDR1 is SGHVS and CDR2 is FQNEAQ. This CDR3 has 13 residues. V was trimmed by 1 base and J by 8 bases, leaving 9 bases between them. CDR3 protein: CASSLDLVDEQFF. The CDR3 nucleotides are TGTGCCAGCAGCTTAGACTTAGTCGATGAGCAGTTCTTC.

Only a few counts were recorded for this clonotype. A much bigger clone sits one base away, suggesting this may be a read error. The V and J genes are TRBV5-8 and TRBJ1-1; D not resolved. CDR1 SGHTS and CDR2 YDEGEE come from the germline V gene. Deletions cut 0 bases from V and 0 bases from J, with 12 bases between. The CDR3 is 16 amino acids. CDR3 residues: CASSLAKGTMNTEAFF. The CDR3 DNA sequence: TGTGCCAGCAGCTTGGCCAAGGGAACCATGAACACTGAAGCTTTCTTT.

This clonotype came up many times. This chain links TRBV5-4 with TRBJ1-2; tentatively, D is TRBD1 (5 bases). V was clipped by 0 bases and J by 5 bases, with 8 bases between them. The CDR3 covers 13 residues. CDR1 and CDR2 (germline): SGHNT, YYREEE (reference sequence). The CDR3 region is CASSLAGSYGYTF. CDR3 DNA: TGTGCCAGCAGCTTGGCAGGGTCATATGGCTACACCTTC.

The chain combines TRBV12-3 or TRBV12-4 with TRBJ1-5; weak D call: TRBD1 (5 bases). Between the trimmed V and J ends, which lost 1 base and 9 bases, there was a span of 22 bases. CDR3 length: 17 residues. The CDR3 protein is CASSLGDPGLIYRPQHF. The CDR3 DNA sequence: TGTGCCAGCAGTTTAGGGGACCCGGGACTTATTTATCGGCCCCAGCATTTT.

This clonotype was detected ten times or more. The rearrangement joins TRBV5-1 to TRBJ1-1; D unclear. This CDR3 contains 12 residues. The V and J ends lost 4 bases and 1 base respectively, with 5 bases between them. Germline-derived CDR1 and CDR2 are SGHRS and YFSETQ. The CDR3 DNA reads as TGCGCCAGCAGCAATCCGAACACTGAAGCTTTCTTT. Translated: CASSNPNTEAFF.

This clonotype was observed a handful of times. Relative to the germline gene, one junction end is altered; a read error may explain this. The chain is built from TRBV9 and TRBJ2-5, with a possible D match to TRBD2 (7 bases). The CDR3 has 15 amino acids. Looked up from germline, CDR1 is SGDLS and CDR2 is YYNGEE. The chain's CDR3 is CASSNNQGGGETLYF. The CDR3 DNA reads TGTGCCAGCAGCAACAACCAGGGAGGGGGGGAGACCCTGTACTTC.

Of note for this clonotype: The junction does not match germline at one end; this may be a read error. The chain is built from TRBV11-1 and TRBJ2-3; 7 positions match TRBD2. CDR3 length equals 14 residues. Looked up from germline, CDR1 is SGHAT and CDR2 is FQDESV (reference sequence). This CDR3 reads CANSLRQRAGESHF. The DNA of the CDR3 is TGTGCCAATAGCCTAAGGCAACGTGCGGGAGAGTCTCACTTT.

For this clonotype: This sequence may be a read error, since a much larger clone differs from it by one base. This sequence joins TRBV5-4 and TRBJ2-7; 10 nucleotides match TRBD2. The CDR3 is 16 residues long. CDR1 SGHNT and CDR2 YYREEE come from the germline V gene (reference sequence). CDR3 nucleotides: TGTCTGATGACTAGCGGGTGGGCGTTGGGCTCCTACGAGCAGTACTTC. This translates into CLMTSGWALGSYEQYF.